This T cell receptor beta chain was identified in a study of CD8+CD57+ T cells in acquired aplastic anemia. Whole-study context: Sorted CD4+ and CD8+ cells yielded DNA averaging about 3.2 ug. For CD4+ cells, healthy donors had an average of approximately 9.8 million reads.

This CDR3 spans 15 amino acids. Germline loops: CDR1 SNHLY, CDR2 FYNNEI. TCR beta VDJ and CDR3 were profiled, and genomic DNA was the template. TCRdb re-called the reads through MiXCR, storing one row per CDR3 protein. The repertoire holds some 410,000 distinct CDR3 sequences, about two thirds seen once, with around 4% in the top ten. In regard to this clonotype: One end of the junction varies from germline; a read error may be responsible.

Sequencing was performed on sorted CD4+, CD8+, or CD8+CD57+ T cells (not recorded which) from PBMCs. The V and J genes are TRBV2 and TRBJ2-7, with D tentatively TRBD2 (5 bases). The receptor was derived from a human donor in good health, serving as a control. The CDR3 coding sequence is TGTGCCAGCAGCTCCCACGGGGAGCTGAGGAACGAGCAGTACTTT. It translates to CASSSHGELRNEQYF.